The next 32 T cell receptor beta chains were all read from a single sample in a study of T-cell reconstitution after alpha-beta-depleted transplantation in children. TCRbeta library preparation incorporated unique molecular identifiers. TCRdb re-analysed the PCR reads in MiXCR, keeping a single row per CDR3 protein. The sample shows 490,000 or so distinct CDR3 sequences, 10% of them seen only once. The source material was PBMCs, sampled before TCRalphabeta/CD19-depleted stem cell transplant. The receptors shown here come from a child under 10 years old with inherited bone marrow failure, due to receive a stem cell transplant.

V is TRBV5-1 and J is TRBJ1-2, with 9 bases lining up with TRBD1. Germline CDR1 and CDR2: SGHRS and YFSETQ. The CDR3 extends over 14 amino acids. The V and J ends lost 0 bases and 8 bases, in that order; junction bases with no gene match: 5. The DNA for the CDR3 is TGCGCCAGCAGCTTGGAGGGACAGGGTCGGGGCTACACCTTC. Its protein is CASSLEGQGRGYTF.

The sample holds many counts of this clonotype. The chain links TRBV30 to TRBJ1-2; 11 bases agree with TRBD1. Germline V gene lookup returns CDR1 GTSNPN and CDR2 SVGIG (reference sequence). Germline trimming cut 2 bases from V and 7 bases from J; bases unmatched to any gene: 9. This CDR3 has 15 amino acids. CDR3 in amino acids: CAWSLRTGGAFGYTF. The CDR3 region has the DNA TGTGCCTGGAGTCTGAGGACAGGGGGCGCCTTTGGCTACACCTTC.

A word on this clonotype: This may come from a read error, since a much larger clone is one base off. The chain has TRBV15 and TRBJ1-1, with TRBD1 matching over 8 bases. Germline V gene lookup returns CDR1 LNHNV and CDR2 YYDKDF (reference sequence). This CDR3 is 16 amino acids long. The trim removed 1 base at V and 4 bases at J, leaving 8 bases unmatched. CDR3 protein: CATSRGPGQVSTEAFF. The CDR3 DNA follows: TGTGCCACCAGCAGAGGCCCGGGACAGGTGAGCACTGAAGCTTTCTTT.

V usage is TRBV30 and J usage is TRBJ1-4; 10 nucleotides align to TRBD1. V trimming: 2 bases; J trimming: 7 bases; junction bases outside the gene matches: 4. From germline, CDR1 is GTSNPN and CDR2 SVGIG (reference sequence). The CDR3 runs 14 residues. CDR3 sequence reads: CAWSPGQGSEKLFF. CDR3 in DNA: TGTGCCTGGAGTCCGGGACAGGGGAGTGAAAAACTGTTTTTT. Supplemented by reference TRBV30 and TRBJ1-4, the full variable domain reads SQTIHQWPATLVQPVGSPLSLECTVEGTSNPNLYWYRQAAGRGLQLLFYSVGIGQISSEVPQNLSASRPQDRQFILSSKKLLLSDSGFYLCAWSPGQGSEKLFFGSGTQLSVL.

About this clonotype: Just one base apart from a much larger clone, this may be a read error. This rearrangement joins TRBV7-9 to TRBJ2-2, with TRBD1 as a possible D gene (5 bases). The CDR3 sequence is 12 residues long. The V end lost 11 bases, the J end lost 9 bases, and 16 bases lay between the germline ends. Germline CDR1 is SEHNR and CDR2 is FQNEAQ (reference sequence). CDR3 coding DNA: TGTGCCGCAGCAGGGATGACCAGGGAGCTGTTTTTT. Translation gives CAAAGMTRELFF.

The chain employs TRBV7-6 and TRBJ2-1; 7 bases align to TRBD2. Trimming at V came to 5 bases and at J to 8 bases, leaving 15 bases not matched to a gene. This CDR3 spans 16 amino acids. Germline V gene sequence: CDR1 SGHVS, CDR2 FNYEAQ. DNA for the CDR3: TGTGCCAGCAGCATCCCCCCTAGCGGCTACAAGGATGAGCAGTTCTTC. Translated, it gives CASSIPPSGYKDEQFF.

The chain has TRBV5-1 and TRBJ2-1; perhaps TRBD2 as D (5 bases). Between the trimmed V and J ends, which lost 3 bases and 4 bases, there was a span of 14 bases. Per the germline V gene, CDR1 is SGHRS and CDR2 is YFSETQ. The CDR3 is 15 residues long. This CDR3 reads CASSSSPGTYNEQFF. The CDR3 DNA is TGCGCCAGCAGCTCCTCACCGGGAACTTACAATGAGCAGTTCTTC.

The table lists this clonotype with many counts. This chain joins TRBV28 and TRBJ2-3; no reliable D call. The CDR3 is 15 amino acids. The ends were cut back, 6 bases at V and 4 bases at J, with 17 bases in the middle. Per the germline V gene, CDR1 is MDHEN and CDR2 is SYDVKM. The CDR3 spells CASSPPWVGPDTQYF. The CDR3 bases are TGTGCCAGCAGCCCACCCTGGGTGGGTCCAGATACGCAGTATTTT.

This clonotype was recorded many times. V gene TRBV15 combines with J gene TRBJ2-5; 7 bases fit TRBD2. Germline CDR1 reads LNHNV; CDR2 reads YYDKDF (reference sequence). The V gene end was trimmed by 1 base and the J gene end by 5 bases; junction bases not matched to a gene: 7. This CDR3 region has 15 residues. Here the CDR3 DNA reads TGTGCCACCAGCAGAGCCACCGCGGGAGTGGAGACCCAGTACTTC. The encoded protein is CATSRATAGVETQYF.

At least ten counts were recorded for this clonotype. This chain connects TRBV29-1 to TRBJ2-1; 11 positions match TRBD2. The CDR3 spans 15 residues. V lost 1 base, J lost 6 bases, and 5 bases stayed unmatched. Germline loops: CDR1 SQVTM, CDR2 ANQGSEA. The CDR3 DNA is TGCAGCGTTGAAGGTAGCGGGAGGGCCCTCAATGAGCAGTTCTTC. Translation: CSVEGSGRALNEQFF.

This clonotype was detected many times. The chain is built from TRBV27 and TRBJ2-3; 9 bases are a match to TRBD2. Trimming cost V 1 base and J 6 bases; bases outside gene matches: 11. This CDR3 comprises 17 residues. Looked up from germline, CDR1 is MNHEY and CDR2 is SMNVEV (reference sequence). The CDR3 DNA reads as TGTGCCAGCAGTTTATATGCTAGCGGGGCTCCAGGGGATACGCAGTATTTT. Translating gives CASSLYASGAPGDTQYF.

This clonotype was picked up many times. The chain recombines TRBV7-9 with TRBJ2-3; TRBD2 matches 7 bases. The CDR3 sequence is 16 residues long. Germline-derived CDR1 and CDR2 are SEHNR and FQNEAQ (reference sequence). V lost 7 bases and J lost 4; bases outside the gene matches: 14. The CDR3 DNA follows: TGTGCCAGCACTCCCAGAACGGGAGGAACTCCAGATACGCAGTATTTT. Protein product: CASTPRTGGTPDTQYF.

This clonotype was seen more than once but under ten times. The rearrangement links TRBV7-2 to TRBJ2-7; TRBD2 matches 10 bases. Germline CDR1 SGHTA, CDR2 FQGNSA. V shed 1 base and J 6 bases; nucleotides not matched to a gene: 12. The CDR3 is 17 residues long. The CDR3 here is CASSLVPGRSGRGEQYF. DNA of the CDR3: TGTGCCAGCAGCTTAGTTCCAGGGCGGAGCGGGAGGGGCGAGCAGTACTTC. The complete variable domain, with remaining parts taken from reference TRBV7-2 and TRBJ2-7, reads GAGVSQSPSNKVTEKGKDVELRCDPISGHTALYWYRQSLGQGLEFLIYFQGNSAPDKSGLPSDRFSAERTGGSVSTLTIQRTQQEDSAVYLCASSLVPGRSGRGEQYFGPGTRLTVT.

This clonotype was seen a handful of times. The genes are TRBV11-2 and TRBJ1-2; D might be TRBD1 (6 bases). The CDR3 contains 18 residues. Germline V gene lookup returns CDR1 SGHAT and CDR2 FQNNGV. V dropped 5 bases and J dropped 0 bases, with 22 bases sitting between them. In nucleotides, the CDR3 is TGTGCCAGCAGCCAGAGGATATGGGGGCCAGGCCCTAACTATGGCTACACCTTC. Amino acid sequence: CASSQRIWGPGPNYGYTF.

This clonotype was seen a handful of times. This sequence joins TRBV27 and TRBJ2-7; maybe TRBD2 (7 bases). The V and J ends lost 3 bases and 2 bases respectively, with 17 bases between them. Germline V gene sequence: CDR1 MNHEY, CDR2 SMNVEV (reference sequence). The CDR3 extends over 16 amino acids. CDR3 in DNA: TGTGCCAGCAGTTTTGCGGGGGCGGAACTAACCTACGAGCAGTACTTC. Encoded protein: CASSFAGAELTYEQYF.

This clonotype was detected many times. CDR3 residues: CASSLRMGLAGREQYF. DNA for the CDR3: TGTGCCAGCAGCTTAAGGATGGGGCTAGCGGGACGGGAGCAGTACTTC. The chain carries TRBV7-2 and TRBJ2-7, with 9 bases lining up with TRBD2. Germline V gives CDR1 SGHTA, CDR2 FQGNSA. The J segment lost 7 bases and the V segment lost 2 bases, leaving 12 bases of the junction unmatched. CDR3 length: 16 amino acids. Variable domain in full (rest from reference TRBV7-2 and TRBJ2-7): GAGVSQSPSNKVTEKGKDVELRCDPISGHTALYWYRQSLGQGLEFLIYFQGNSAPDKSGLPSDRFSAERTGGSVSTLTIQRTQQEDSAVYLCASSLRMGLAGREQYFGPGTRLTVT.

The table lists this clonotype with a count of one. A read error may explain this, as a much larger clone is one base away. The rearrangement joins TRBV6-5 to TRBJ2-7; 8 nucleotides agree with TRBD2. Germline CDR1 MNHEY, CDR2 SVGAGI. The CDR3 covers 15 residues. Here the CDR3 reads CATSYSSSGSYEQYF. In nucleotides, the CDR3 is TGTGCCACCAGTTACTCGTCCAGCGGGAGCTACGAGCAGTACTTC.

This clonotype was seen a handful of times. The rearrangement joins TRBV11-2 to TRBJ2-7; 7 bases agree with TRBD1. The CDR3 totals 16 residues. Trimming took 1 base from V and 1 from J; bases not matched to a gene: 7. CDR1 is SGHAT and CDR2 is FQNNGV in the germline V gene. The CDR3 DNA reads TGTGCCAGCAGCTTAGTCGGGACAGTCACATCCTACGAGCAGTACTTC. It specifies CASSLVGTVTSYEQYF.

This clonotype appeared a few times. The V gene is TRBV28, the J gene TRBJ1-2; TRBD1 aligns across 7 bases. In germline, CDR1 is MDHEN, CDR2 SYDVKM. The junction had 7 bases not matched to a gene; V was cut back by 8 bases and J by 4 bases. The CDR3 loop spans 13 amino acids. CDR3 in DNA: TGTGCCAGCGGCCGAGGACAGGTCTATGGCTACACCTTC. It is translated as CASGRGQVYGYTF.

This clonotype was found many times. The rearrangement uses TRBV6-5 and TRBJ2-3, with 9 nucleotides matching TRBD2. Germline trimming cut 4 bases from V and 1 base from J; bases unmatched to any gene: 6. Germline CDR1 reads MNHEY; CDR2 reads SVGAGI. CDR3 length: 16 residues. The CDR3 DNA follows: TGTGCCAGCAGTTTATGGGCGGGAGGGGGCACAGATACGCAGTATTTT. Protein: CASSLWAGGGTDTQYF.

This clonotype appeared many times. The chain uses TRBV7-9 and TRBJ1-2; D uncertain. Germline V gene data show CDR1 as SEHNR and CDR2 as FQNEAQ (reference sequence). Trimming removed 3 bases from V and 5 bases from J, with 16 bases in between. The CDR3 spans 15 residues. As DNA, the CDR3 is TGTGCCAGCAGCTTCGGTCCGGTCAGAGCTTATGGCTACACCTTC. It encodes CASSFGPVRAYGYTF. Combining the CDR3 with reference TRBV7-9 and TRBJ1-2 gives the whole variable domain DTGVSQNPRHKITKRGQNVTFRCDPISEHNRLYWYRQTLGQGPEFLTYFQNEAQLEKSRLLSDRFSAERPKGSFSTLEIQRTEQGDSAMYLCASSFGPVRAYGYTFGSGTRLTVV.

This clonotype was observed at least ten times. The chain employs TRBV14 and TRBJ1-1; no clear D gene. From germline, CDR1 is SGHDN and CDR2 FVKESK. The ends were cut back, 2 bases at V and 1 base at J, with 11 bases in the middle. CDR3 length: 15 amino acids. The CDR3 coding sequence is TGTGCCAGCAGCCAACTCGAGTCGGGGAACACTGAAGCTTTCTTT. It codes for CASSQLESGNTEAFF.

This clonotype was picked up many times. V gene TRBV12-3 or TRBV12-4 combines with J gene TRBJ2-7, with 9 bases fitting TRBD2. This CDR3 region has 17 residues. Trimming removed 1 base from V and 2 bases from J; junction bases left unmatched: 9. This chain's CDR3 is CASSLGWGTSTAYEQYF. CDR3 coding DNA: TGTGCCAGCAGTTTAGGTTGGGGGACTAGCACTGCCTACGAGCAGTACTTC.

This clonotype has at least ten counts. The V gene is TRBV11-2, the J gene TRBJ2-5, with D perhaps TRBD1 (5 bases). CDR1 and CDR2 from the germline V gene are SGHAT and FQNNGV. V lost 2 bases and J lost 1, with 8 bases in between. CDR3 length equals 14 residues. CDR3 residues: CASSLFRAQETQYF. CDR3 bases: TGTGCCAGCAGCTTATTCAGGGCCCAAGAGACCCAGTACTTC.

This sequence joins TRBV7-6 and TRBJ2-3; possibly TRBD1 or TRBD2 for D (5 bases each). This CDR3 has 13 amino acids. V was cut by 4 bases and J by 5 bases, with 10 bases left in between. Germline V gene data show CDR1 as SGHVS and CDR2 as FNYEAQ. DNA of the CDR3: TGTGCCAGCAGCTGGGACCAAGGAGATACGCAGTATTTT. The encoded protein is CASSWDQGDTQYF.

This clonotype was counted only a few times. The chain links TRBV23-1 to TRBJ2-6; D assignment may be TRBD1 or TRBD2 (5 bases each). TRBV23-1 qualifies as an ORF whose function is uncertain. V was trimmed by 2 bases and J by 0 bases, leaving 11 bases between them. The CDR3 loop spans 17 amino acids. CDR3 nucleotides: TGCGCCAGCAGTCAACCGGGACGTCTCTCTGGGGCCAACGTCCTGACTTTC. Residues: CASSQPGRLSGANVLTF.

The table lists this clonotype with a few counts. The chain links TRBV7-2 to TRBJ2-1, with D possibly being TRBD1 (6 bases). The CDR3 sequence is 16 residues long. V was cut by 5 bases and J by 0 bases, with 14 bases left in between. CDR1 is SGHTA, CDR2 FQGNSA, per germline. CDR3 in amino acids: CASSNTRGSSYNEQFF. DNA of the CDR3: TGTGCCAGCAGCAACACTAGGGGGAGCTCCTACAATGAGCAGTTCTTC.

This clonotype has a count of ten or more. The chain uses TRBV2 and TRBJ1-5, with a possible D match to TRBD1 (5 bases). V lost 0 bases and J 6 bases, leaving 15 bases between the germline ends. The CDR3 has 16 residues. Germline CDR1 reads SNHLY; CDR2 reads FYNNEI. CDR3 region: CASSEATGQGGQPQHF. In nucleotides, the CDR3 is TGTGCCAGCAGTGAAGCAACGGGCCAGGGCGGTCAGCCCCAGCATTTT.

Ten or more counts support this clonotype. The chain employs TRBV5-5 and TRBJ2-7; D is unresolved. Germline CDR1 is SGHKS and CDR2 is YYEKEE (reference sequence). The V gene lost 3 bases and the J gene lost 5 bases, with 6 bases spanning the gap. The CDR3 is made up of 11 amino acids. The CDR3 sequence: CASSSHNEQYF. In DNA, the CDR3 is TGTGCCAGCAGCTCCCATAACGAGCAGTACTTC.

This clonotype was picked up many times. The rearrangement uses TRBV3-1 and TRBJ1-5; weak D call: TRBD1 (6 bases). CDR3 size: 13 residues. The V end lost 4 bases, the J end lost 4 bases, and 8 bases lay between the germline ends. The germline CDR1 and CDR2 sequences are LGHDT and YNNKEL (reference sequence). The CDR3 loop is CASSRTVNQPQHF. CDR3 nucleotides: TGTGCCAGCAGCCGGACAGTGAATCAGCCCCAGCATTTT.

This clonotype was seen many times. The chain has TRBV5-1 and TRBJ1-5; 9 nucleotides align to TRBD1. Germline CDR1 reads SGHRS; CDR2 reads YFSETQ. Trimming at V came to 0 bases and at J to 5 bases, leaving 3 bases not matched to a gene. The CDR3 is 15 residues long. CDR3 amino acids: CASSLDRGRDQPQHF. Written as DNA, the CDR3 is TGCGCCAGCAGCTTGGACAGGGGGCGAGATCAGCCCCAGCATTTT.

This clonotype has at least ten counts. The V and J genes are TRBV20-1 and TRBJ2-1; D is perhaps TRBD1 (6 bases). The CDR3 is 13 residues long. Per the germline V gene, CDR1 is DFQATT and CDR2 is SNEGSKA (reference sequence). Deletions cut 6 bases from V and 0 bases from J, with 9 bases between. CDR3 bases: TGCAGTGCCCAGGGGAGCTCCTACAATGAGCAGTTCTTC. It yields the protein CSAQGSSYNEQFF.